The present TCR beta chain was sequenced within a study of T cell changes during pregnancy in multiple sclerosis. Measured with immunoSEQ multiplex PCR; TCRdb has only the in-frame clones, and not every one. The repertoire consists of about 130,000 clones, with about 95% occurring once and the leading ten covering 0.44%. The CDR3 covers 12 residues. Germline CDR1 is SGHRS and CDR2 is YFSETQ. V was pared by 4 bases and J by 3 bases, with 6 bases between. The receptor was isolated from a female donor with multiple sclerosis, enrolled in a pregnancy study. This specimen was peripheral blood, taken after pregnancy. The gene calls are TRBV5-1 and TRBJ2-3; D unresolved. In nucleotides, the CDR3 is TGCGCCAGCAGCCTAAAGACAGATACGCAGTATTTT. The encoded protein is CASSLKTDTQYF.